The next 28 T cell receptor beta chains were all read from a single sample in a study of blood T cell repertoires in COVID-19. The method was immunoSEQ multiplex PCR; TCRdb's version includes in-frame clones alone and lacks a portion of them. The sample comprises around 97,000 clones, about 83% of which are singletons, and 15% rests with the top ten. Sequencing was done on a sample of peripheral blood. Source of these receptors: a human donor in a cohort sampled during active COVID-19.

This CDR3 reads CASSLGTGRTGELFF. In nucleotides, the CDR3 is TGTGCCAGCAGCCTAGGGACAGGGAGGACCGGGGAGCTGTTTTTT. This chain links TRBV7-2 with TRBJ2-2; 9 nucleotides line up with TRBD1. Germline V gives CDR1 SGHTA, CDR2 FQGNSA. The CDR3 loop spans 15 amino acids. V was clipped by 5 bases and J by 5 bases; unmatched bases: 6.

The CDR3: CASSLGTANNYGYTF. CDR3 nucleotides: TGTGCCAGCTCACTCGGGACAGCTAATAACTATGGCTACACCTTC. The gene calls are TRBV18 and TRBJ1-2; 7 nucleotides match TRBD1. The junction had 6 bases not matched to a gene; V was cut back by 4 bases and J by 1 base. The CDR3 has 15 amino acids. CDR1 is KGHSH, CDR2 LQKENI, per germline.

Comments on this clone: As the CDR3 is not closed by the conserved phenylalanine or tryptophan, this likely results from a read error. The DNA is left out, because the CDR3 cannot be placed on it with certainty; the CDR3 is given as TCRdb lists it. CDR3 sequence reads: CASSDLLGALY. V is TRBV6-1 and J is TRBJ2-7; whether TRBD1, the table's D call, matches the DNA was not checked. The germline gives CDR1 MNHNS, CDR2 SASEGT. The CDR3 length equals 11 residues, ends included.

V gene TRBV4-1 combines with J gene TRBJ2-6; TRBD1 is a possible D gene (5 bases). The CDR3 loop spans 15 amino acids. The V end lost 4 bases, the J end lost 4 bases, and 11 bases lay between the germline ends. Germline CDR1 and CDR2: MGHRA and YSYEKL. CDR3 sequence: CASSRLTGGANVLTF. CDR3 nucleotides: TGCGCCAGCAGCCGCCTCACAGGAGGGGCCAACGTCCTGACTTTC.

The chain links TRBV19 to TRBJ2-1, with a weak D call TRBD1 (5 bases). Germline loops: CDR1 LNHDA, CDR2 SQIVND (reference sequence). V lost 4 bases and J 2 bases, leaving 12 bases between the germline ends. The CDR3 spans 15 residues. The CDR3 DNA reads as TGTGCCAGTAGTAGTTTAGAAGGGGCCTACAATGAGCAGTTCTTC. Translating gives CASSSLEGAYNEQFF.

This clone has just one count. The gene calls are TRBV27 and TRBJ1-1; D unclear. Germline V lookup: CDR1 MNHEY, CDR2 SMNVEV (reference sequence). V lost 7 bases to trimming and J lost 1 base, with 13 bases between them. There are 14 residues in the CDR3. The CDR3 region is CASKHSNENTEAFF. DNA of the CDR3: TGTGCCAGCAAACACAGTAACGAGAACACTGAAGCTTTCTTT.

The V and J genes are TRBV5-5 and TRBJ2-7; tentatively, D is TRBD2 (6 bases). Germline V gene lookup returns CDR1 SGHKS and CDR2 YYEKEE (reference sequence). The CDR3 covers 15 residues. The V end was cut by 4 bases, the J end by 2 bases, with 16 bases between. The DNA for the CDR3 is TGTGCCAGCAGCACGCGGGGCTTGCTTACCTACGAGCAGTACTTC. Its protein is CASSTRGLLTYEQYF.

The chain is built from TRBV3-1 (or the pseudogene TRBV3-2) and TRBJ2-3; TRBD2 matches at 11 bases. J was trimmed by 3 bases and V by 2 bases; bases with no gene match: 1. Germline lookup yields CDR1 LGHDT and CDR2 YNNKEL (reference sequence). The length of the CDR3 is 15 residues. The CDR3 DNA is TGTGCCAGCAGCCAAACTAGCGGGAGTACAGATACGCAGTATTTT. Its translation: CASSQTSGSTDTQYF.

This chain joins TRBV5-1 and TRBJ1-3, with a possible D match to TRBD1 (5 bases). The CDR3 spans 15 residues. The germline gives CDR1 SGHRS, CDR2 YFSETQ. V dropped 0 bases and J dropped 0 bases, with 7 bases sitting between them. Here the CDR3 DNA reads TGCGCCAGCAGCTTGGGCGGGGGCTCTGGAAACACCATATATTTT. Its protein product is CASSLGGGSGNTIYF.

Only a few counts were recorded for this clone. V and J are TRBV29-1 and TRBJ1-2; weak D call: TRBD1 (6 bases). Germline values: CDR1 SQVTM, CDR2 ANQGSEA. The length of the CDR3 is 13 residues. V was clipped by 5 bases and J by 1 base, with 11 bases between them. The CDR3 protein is CSVTTGHNYGYTF. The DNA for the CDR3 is TGCAGCGTTACGACAGGCCATAACTATGGCTACACCTTC.

The CDR3 DNA is TGTGCCACCAGCAGAAACAGGGGGCCGTGGGAGACCCAGTACTTC. Its translation: CATSRNRGPWETQYF. This sequence joins TRBV15 and TRBJ2-5, with 9 nucleotides matching TRBD1. The CDR3 covers 15 residues. V was pared by 2 bases and J by 5 bases, with 6 bases of the junction left unmatched. Germline loops: CDR1 LNHNV, CDR2 YYDKDF (reference sequence).

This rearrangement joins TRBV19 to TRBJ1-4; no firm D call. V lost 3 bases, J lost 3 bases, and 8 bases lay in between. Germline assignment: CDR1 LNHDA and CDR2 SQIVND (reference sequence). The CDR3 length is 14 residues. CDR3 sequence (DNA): TGTGCCAGTAGTATGACCGGAGCTAATGAAAAACTGTTTTTT. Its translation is CASSMTGANEKLFF.

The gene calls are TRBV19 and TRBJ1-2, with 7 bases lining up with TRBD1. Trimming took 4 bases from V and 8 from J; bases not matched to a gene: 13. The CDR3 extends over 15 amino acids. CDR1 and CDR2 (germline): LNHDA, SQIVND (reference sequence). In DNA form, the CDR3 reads TGTGCCAGTAGTAGACAGGGTGGGTTTTCTTGGGGCTACACCTTC. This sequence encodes CASSRQGGFSWGYTF.

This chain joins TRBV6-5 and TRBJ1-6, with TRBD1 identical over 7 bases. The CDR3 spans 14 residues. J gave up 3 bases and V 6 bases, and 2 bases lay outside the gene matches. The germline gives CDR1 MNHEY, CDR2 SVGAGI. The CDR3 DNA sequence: TGTGCCAGCAGGGGACAGAACTATAATTCACCCCTCCACTTT. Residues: CASRGQNYNSPLHF.

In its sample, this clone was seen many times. CDR3 coding DNA: TGTGCCATCTCGGGGCTAGCGGTTAGCTCCTACGAGCAGTACTTC. Protein: CAISGLAVSSYEQYF. This chain links TRBV10-3 with TRBJ2-7, with 7 bases identical to TRBD2. The CDR3 spans 15 residues. CDR1 is ENHRY and CDR2 is SYGVKD in the germline V gene. V dropped 8 bases and J dropped 0; count of bases not matched to a gene: 10.

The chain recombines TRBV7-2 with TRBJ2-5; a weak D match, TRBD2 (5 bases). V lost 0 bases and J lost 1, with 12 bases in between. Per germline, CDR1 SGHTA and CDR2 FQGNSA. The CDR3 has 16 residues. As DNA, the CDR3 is TGTGCCAGCAGCTTAGCGTTGGGGAGCGGCCAAGAGACCCAGTACTTC. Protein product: CASSLALGSGQETQYF.

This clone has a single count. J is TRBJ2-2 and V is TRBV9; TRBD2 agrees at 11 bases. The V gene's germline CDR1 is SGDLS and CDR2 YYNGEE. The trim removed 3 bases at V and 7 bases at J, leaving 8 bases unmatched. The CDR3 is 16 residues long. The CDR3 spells CASSGLSGGAVGELFF. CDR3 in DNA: TGTGCCAGCAGCGGACTTAGCGGGGGGGCCGTCGGGGAGCTGTTTTTT.

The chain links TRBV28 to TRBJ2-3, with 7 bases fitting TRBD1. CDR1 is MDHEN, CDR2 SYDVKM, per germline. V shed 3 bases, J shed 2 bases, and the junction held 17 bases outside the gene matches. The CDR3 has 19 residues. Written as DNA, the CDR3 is TGTGCCAGCAGTTTCAGAGTAGGGGGCGGAAGTAGCTCCACAGATACGCAGTATTTT. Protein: CASSFRVGGGSSSTDTQYF.

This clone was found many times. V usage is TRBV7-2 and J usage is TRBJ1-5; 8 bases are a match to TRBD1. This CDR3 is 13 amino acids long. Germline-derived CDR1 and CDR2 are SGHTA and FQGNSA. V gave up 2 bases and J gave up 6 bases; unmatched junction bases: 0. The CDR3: CASSLQGAQPQHF. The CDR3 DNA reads TGTGCCAGCAGCTTACAGGGGGCTCAGCCCCAGCATTTT.

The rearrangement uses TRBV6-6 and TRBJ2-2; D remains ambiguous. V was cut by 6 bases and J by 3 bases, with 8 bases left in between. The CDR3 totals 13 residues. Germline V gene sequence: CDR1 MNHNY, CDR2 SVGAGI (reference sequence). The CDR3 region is CASSREHTGELFF. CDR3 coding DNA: TGTGCCAGCAGCCGAGAGCACACCGGGGAGCTGTTTTTT.

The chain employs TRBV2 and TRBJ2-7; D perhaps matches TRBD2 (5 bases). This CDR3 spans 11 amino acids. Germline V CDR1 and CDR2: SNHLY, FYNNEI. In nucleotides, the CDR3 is TGTGCTATAAGAGGGTCTCACGAGCAGTACTTC. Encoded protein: CAIRGSHEQYF.

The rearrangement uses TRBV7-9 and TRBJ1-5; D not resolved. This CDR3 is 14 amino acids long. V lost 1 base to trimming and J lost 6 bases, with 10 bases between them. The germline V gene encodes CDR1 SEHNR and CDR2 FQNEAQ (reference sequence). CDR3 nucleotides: TGTGCCAGCAGCTTAGGGCCAGACACTCAGCCCCAGCATTTT. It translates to CASSLGPDTQPQHF. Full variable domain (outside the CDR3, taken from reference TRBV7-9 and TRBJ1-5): DTGVSQNPRHKITKRGQNVTFRCDPISEHNRLYWYRQTLGQGPEFLTYFQNEAQLEKSRLLSDRFSAERPKGSFSTLEIQRTEQGDSAMYLCASSLGPDTQPQHFGDGTRLSIL.

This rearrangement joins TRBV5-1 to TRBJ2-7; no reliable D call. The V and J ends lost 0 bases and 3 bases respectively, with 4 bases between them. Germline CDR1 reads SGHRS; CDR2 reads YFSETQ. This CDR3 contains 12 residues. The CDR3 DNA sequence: TGCGCCAGCAGCTTGGACAACTACGAGCAGTACTTC. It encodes CASSLDNYEQYF.

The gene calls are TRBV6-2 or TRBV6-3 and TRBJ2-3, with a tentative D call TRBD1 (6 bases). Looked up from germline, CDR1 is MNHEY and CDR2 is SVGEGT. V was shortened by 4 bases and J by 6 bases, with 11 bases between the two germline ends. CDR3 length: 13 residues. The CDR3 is CASSFVQGDTQYF. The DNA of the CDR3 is TGTGCCAGCAGTTTCGTCCAGGGGGATACGCAGTATTTT.

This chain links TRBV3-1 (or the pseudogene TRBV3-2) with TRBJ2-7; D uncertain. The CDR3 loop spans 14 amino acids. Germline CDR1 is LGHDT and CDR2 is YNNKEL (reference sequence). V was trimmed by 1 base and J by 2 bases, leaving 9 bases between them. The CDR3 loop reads CASSQGSLAYEQYF. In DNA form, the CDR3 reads TGTGCCAGCAGCCAAGGCAGTCTGGCCTACGAGCAGTACTTC.

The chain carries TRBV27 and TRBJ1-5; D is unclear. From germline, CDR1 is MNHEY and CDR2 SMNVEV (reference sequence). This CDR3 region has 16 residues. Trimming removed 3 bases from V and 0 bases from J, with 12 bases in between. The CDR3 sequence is CASSLGMPYSNQPQHF. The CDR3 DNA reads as TGTGCCAGCAGTTTGGGCATGCCCTATAGCAATCAGCCCCAGCATTTT.

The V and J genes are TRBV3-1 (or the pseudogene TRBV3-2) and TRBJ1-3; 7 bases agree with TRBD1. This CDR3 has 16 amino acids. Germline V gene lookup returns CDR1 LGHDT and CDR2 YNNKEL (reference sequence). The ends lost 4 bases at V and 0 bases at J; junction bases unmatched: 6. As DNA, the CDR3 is TGTGCCAGCAGCCTCCGACAGGGCCACTCTGGAAACACCATATATTTT. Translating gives CASSLRQGHSGNTIYF.

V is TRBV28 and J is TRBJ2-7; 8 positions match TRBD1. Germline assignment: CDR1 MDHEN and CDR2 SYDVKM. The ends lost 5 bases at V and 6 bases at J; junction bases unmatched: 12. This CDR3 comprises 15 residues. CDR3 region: CASSTRQGMPLEQYF. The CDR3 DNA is TGTGCCAGCAGTACTCGACAGGGGATGCCTCTCGAGCAGTACTTC.